This T cell receptor beta chain was sequenced in a study of blood T cell repertoires in COVID-19. Clones were read by immunoSEQ multiplex PCR, and TCRdb kept only the in-frame ones, dropping some. The data contain 150,000 to 200,000 clones, roughly 85% of them singletons. This clone was found a few times. Between the trimmed V and J ends, which lost 3 bases and 4 bases, there was a span of 18 bases. Germline loops: CDR1 DFQATT, CDR2 SNEGSKA (reference sequence). This CDR3 comprises 16 residues. The clonotype was recovered from a woman aged 18-35 years who had recovered from COVID-19. The chain is built from TRBV20-1 and TRBJ2-2; D might be TRBD1 (6 bases). The sequenced sample was PBMCs or T cells enriched from blood (not recorded which). The CDR3 here is CSASAWGQSLTGELFF. CDR3 DNA: TGCAGTGCTAGTGCATGGGGGCAATCTCTCACCGGGGAGCTGTTTTTT.